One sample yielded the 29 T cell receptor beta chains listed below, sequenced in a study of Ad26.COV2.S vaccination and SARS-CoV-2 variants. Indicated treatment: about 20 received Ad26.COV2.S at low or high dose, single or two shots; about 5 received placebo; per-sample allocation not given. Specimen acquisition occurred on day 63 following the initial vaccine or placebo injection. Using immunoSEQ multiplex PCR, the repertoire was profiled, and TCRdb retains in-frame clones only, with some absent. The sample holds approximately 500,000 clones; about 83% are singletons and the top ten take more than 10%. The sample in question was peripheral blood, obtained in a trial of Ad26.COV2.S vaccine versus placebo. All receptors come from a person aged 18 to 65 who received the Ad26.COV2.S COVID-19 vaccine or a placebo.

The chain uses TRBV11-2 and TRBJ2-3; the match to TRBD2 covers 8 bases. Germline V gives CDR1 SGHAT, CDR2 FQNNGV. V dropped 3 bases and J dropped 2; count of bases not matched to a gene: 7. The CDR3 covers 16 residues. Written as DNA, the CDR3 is TGTGCCAGCAGCTTTTCGGGCGGGAGGCCCACAGATACGCAGTATTTT. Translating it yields CASSFSGGRPTDTQYF.

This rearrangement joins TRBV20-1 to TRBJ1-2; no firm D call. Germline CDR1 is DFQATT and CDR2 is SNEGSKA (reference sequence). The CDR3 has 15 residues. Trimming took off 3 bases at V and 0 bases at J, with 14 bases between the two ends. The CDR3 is CSASQWGFPNYGYTF. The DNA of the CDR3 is TGCAGTGCTAGTCAATGGGGTTTCCCTAACTATGGCTACACCTTC.

CDR3: CASSPHRWPADTQYF. The CDR3 DNA is TGCGCCAGCAGCCCCCATCGGTGGCCCGCAGATACGCAGTATTTT. The V and J genes are TRBV4-1 and TRBJ2-3; D not certain. CDR3 length equals 15 residues. Per germline, CDR1 MGHRA and CDR2 YSYEKL. Trimming removed 4 bases at V and 4 bases at J, with 15 bases between.

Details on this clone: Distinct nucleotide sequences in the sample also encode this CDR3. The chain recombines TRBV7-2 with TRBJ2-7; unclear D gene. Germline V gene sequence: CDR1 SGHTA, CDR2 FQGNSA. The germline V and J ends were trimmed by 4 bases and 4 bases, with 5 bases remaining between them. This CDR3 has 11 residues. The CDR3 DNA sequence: TGTGCCAGCAGCTCACTTTACGAGCAGTACTTC. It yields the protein CASSSLYEQYF. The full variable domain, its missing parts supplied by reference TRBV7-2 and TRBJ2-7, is GAGVSQSPSNKVTEKGKDVELRCDPISGHTALYWYRQSLGQGLEFLIYFQGNSAPDKSGLPSDRFSAERTGGSVSTLTIQRTQQEDSAVYLCASSSLYEQYFGPGTRLTVT.

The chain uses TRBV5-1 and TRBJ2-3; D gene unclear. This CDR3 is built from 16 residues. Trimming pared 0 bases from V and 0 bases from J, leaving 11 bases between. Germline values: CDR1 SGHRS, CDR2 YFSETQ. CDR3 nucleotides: TGCGCCAGCAGCTTGGAGGGTAGCCCTAGCACAGATACGCAGTATTTT. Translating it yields CASSLEGSPSTDTQYF.

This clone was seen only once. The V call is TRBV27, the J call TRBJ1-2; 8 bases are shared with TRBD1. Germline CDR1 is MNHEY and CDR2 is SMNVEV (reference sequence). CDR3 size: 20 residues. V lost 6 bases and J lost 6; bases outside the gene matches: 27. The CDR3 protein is CASSRDRRGRGDEWLDGYTF. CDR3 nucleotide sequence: TGTGCCAGCAGCCGGGACAGGAGAGGCAGGGGGGACGAATGGCTAGATGGCTACACCTTC.

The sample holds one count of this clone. CDR3 amino acids: CASSVDYQRNEQFF. The CDR3 region has the DNA TGTGCCAGCAGCGTCGACTACCAGCGCAATGAGCAGTTCTTC. The chain joins TRBV4-2 to TRBJ2-1; maybe TRBD2 (5 bases). Trimming removed 5 bases at V and 6 bases at J, with 14 bases between. The CDR3 spans 14 residues. The germline V gene has CDR1 LGHNA and CDR2 YNFKEQ.

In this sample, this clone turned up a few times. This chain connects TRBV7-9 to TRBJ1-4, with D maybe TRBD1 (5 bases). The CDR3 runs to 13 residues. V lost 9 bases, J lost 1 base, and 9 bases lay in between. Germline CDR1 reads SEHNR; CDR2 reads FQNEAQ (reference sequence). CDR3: CASTDRTNEKLFF. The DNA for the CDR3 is TGTGCCAGTACCGACAGAACTAATGAAAAACTGTTTTTT.

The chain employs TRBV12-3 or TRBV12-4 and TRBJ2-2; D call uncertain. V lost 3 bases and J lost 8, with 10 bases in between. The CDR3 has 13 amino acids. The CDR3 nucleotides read TGTGCCAGCAGTTTTGTCCTAATGGGGGAGCTGTTTTTT. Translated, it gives CASSFVLMGELFF.

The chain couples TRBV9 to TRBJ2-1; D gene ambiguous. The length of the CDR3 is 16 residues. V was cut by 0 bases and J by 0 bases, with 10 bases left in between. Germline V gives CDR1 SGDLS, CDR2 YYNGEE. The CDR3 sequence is CASSVALGISYNEQFF. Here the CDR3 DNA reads TGTGCCAGCAGCGTAGCCCTAGGGATCTCCTACAATGAGCAGTTCTTC.

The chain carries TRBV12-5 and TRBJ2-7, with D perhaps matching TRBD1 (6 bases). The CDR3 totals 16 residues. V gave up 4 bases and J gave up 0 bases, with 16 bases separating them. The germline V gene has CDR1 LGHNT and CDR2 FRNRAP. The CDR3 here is CASGSPGTPNSYEQYF. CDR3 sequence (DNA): TGTGCTAGTGGTTCACCCGGGACACCAAACTCCTACGAGCAGTACTTC.

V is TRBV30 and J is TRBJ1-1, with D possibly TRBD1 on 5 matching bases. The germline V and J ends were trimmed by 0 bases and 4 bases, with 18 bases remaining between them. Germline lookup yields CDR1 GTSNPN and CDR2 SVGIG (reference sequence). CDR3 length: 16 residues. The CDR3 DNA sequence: TGTGCCTGGAGTGTAAGGCCAGGGTGGGGCGGCACTGAAGCTTTCTTT. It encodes CAWSVRPGWGGTEAFF. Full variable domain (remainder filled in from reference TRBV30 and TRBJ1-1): SQTIHQWPATLVQPVGSPLSLECTVEGTSNPNLYWYRQAAGRGLQLLFYSVGIGQISSEVPQNLSASRPQDRQFILSSKKLLLSDSGFYLCAWSVRPGWGGTEAFFGQGTRLTVV.

In DNA form, the CDR3 reads TGTGCCAGCAGCCCCAGCCTAGCGACATACACAGATACGCAGTATTTT. Its translation: CASSPSLATYTDTQYF. V and J are TRBV14 and TRBJ2-3; possibly TRBD2 for D (6 bases). Germline V gene sequence: CDR1 SGHDN, CDR2 FVKESK. CDR3 length equals 16 residues. V was clipped by 4 bases and J by 2 bases, with 16 bases between them.

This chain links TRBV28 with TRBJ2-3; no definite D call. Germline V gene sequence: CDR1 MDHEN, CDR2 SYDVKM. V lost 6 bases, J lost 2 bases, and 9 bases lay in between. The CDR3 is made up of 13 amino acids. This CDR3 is CASSVDDTDTQYF. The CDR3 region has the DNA TGTGCCAGCAGCGTTGACGACACAGATACGCAGTATTTT.

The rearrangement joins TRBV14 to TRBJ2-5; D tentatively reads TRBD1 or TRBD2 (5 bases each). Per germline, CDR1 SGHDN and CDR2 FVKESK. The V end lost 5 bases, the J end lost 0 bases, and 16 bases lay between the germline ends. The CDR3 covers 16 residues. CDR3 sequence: CASSRGVRGYQETQYF. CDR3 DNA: TGTGCCAGCAGCAGGGGAGTCCGGGGCTACCAAGAGACCCAGTACTTC.

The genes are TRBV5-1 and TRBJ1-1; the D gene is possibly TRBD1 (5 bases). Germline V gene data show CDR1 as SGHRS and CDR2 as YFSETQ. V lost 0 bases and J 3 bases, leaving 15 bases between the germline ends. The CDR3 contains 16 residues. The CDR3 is CASSLEPGGGDTEAFF. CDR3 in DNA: TGCGCCAGCAGCTTGGAGCCAGGTGGGGGGGACACTGAAGCTTTCTTT.

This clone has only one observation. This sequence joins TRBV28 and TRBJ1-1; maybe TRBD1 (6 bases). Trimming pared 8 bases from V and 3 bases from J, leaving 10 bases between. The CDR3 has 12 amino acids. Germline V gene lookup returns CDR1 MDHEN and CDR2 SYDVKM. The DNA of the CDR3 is TGTGCCAGCCAGGGGAGGGACACTGAAGCTTTCTTT. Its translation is CASQGRDTEAFF.

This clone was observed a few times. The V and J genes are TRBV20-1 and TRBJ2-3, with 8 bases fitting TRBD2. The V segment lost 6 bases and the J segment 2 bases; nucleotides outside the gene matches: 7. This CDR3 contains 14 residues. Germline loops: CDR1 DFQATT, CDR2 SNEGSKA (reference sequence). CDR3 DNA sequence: TGCAGTGCCAGTAGCGGGAACCCCACAGATACGCAGTATTTT. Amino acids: CSASSGNPTDTQYF.

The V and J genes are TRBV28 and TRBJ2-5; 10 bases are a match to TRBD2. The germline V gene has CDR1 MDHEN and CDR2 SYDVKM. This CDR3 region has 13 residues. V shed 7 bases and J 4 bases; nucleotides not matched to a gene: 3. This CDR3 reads CASNRLAGETQYF. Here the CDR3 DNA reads TGTGCCAGCAATCGACTAGCGGGAGAGACCCAGTACTTC.

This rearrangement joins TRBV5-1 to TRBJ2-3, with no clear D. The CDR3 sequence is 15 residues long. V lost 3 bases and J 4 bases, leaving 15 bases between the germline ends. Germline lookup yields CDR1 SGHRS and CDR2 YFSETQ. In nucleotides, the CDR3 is TGCGCCAGCAGCTGGTCCCCTCTGGGCCCAGATACGCAGTATTTT. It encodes CASSWSPLGPDTQYF.

CDR3 sequence: CASSPGFMGDSVQPQHF. As DNA, the CDR3 is TGTGCCAGCTCACCAGGCTTTATGGGGGACAGTGTTCAGCCCCAGCATTTT. The V and J genes are TRBV18 and TRBJ1-5; TRBD1 matches 7 bases. V lost 2 bases and J lost 6; bases outside the gene matches: 13. The CDR3 sequence is 17 residues long. Germline CDR1 KGHSH, CDR2 LQKENI.

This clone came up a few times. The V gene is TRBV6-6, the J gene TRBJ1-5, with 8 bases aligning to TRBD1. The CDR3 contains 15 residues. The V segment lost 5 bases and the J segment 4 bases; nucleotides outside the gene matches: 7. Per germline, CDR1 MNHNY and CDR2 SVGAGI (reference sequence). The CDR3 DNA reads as TGTGCCAGCAGTCCCACAGGGGGAAGAAATCAGCCCCAGCATTTT. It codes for CASSPTGGRNQPQHF.

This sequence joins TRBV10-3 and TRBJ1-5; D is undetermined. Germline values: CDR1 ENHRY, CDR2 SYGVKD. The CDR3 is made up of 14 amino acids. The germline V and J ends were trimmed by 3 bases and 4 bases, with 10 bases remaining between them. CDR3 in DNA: TGTGCCATCAGTGATTCGGCGGGGAATCAGCCCCAGCATTTT. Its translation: CAISDSAGNQPQHF.

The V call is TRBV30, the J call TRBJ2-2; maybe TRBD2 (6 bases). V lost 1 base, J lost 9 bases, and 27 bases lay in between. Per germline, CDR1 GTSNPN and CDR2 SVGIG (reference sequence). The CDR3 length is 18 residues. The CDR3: CAWSGRAGMSDTPRELFF. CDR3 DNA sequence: TGTGCCTGGAGTGGTAGGGCGGGAATGAGTGATACACCGAGGGAGCTGTTTTTT.

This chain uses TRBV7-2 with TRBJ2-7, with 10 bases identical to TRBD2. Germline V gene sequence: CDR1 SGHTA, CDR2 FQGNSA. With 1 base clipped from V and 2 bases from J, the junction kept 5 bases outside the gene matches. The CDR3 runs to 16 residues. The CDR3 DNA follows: TGTGCCAGCAGCTTAGTGCCAGCGGGAGGGCCCTACGAGCAGTACTTC. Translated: CASSLVPAGGPYEQYF.

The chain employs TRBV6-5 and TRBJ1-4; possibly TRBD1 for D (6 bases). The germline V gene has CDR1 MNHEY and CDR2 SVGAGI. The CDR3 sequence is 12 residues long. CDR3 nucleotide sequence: TGTGCAGCGGGGACATTCCGGGAAAAACTGTTTTTT. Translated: CAAGTFREKLFF.

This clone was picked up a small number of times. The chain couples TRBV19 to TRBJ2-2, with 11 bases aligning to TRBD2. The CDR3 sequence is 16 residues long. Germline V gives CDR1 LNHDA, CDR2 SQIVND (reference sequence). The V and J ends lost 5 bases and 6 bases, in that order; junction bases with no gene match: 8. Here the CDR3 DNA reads TGTGCCAGTAGTTTAAGGACTAGCGGGCCGGCCGGGGAGCTGTTTTTT. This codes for CASSLRTSGPAGELFF.

CDR3 protein: CASSPTGTTEAFF. CDR3 nucleotide sequence: TGTGCCAGCAGTCCGACAGGGACCACTGAAGCTTTCTTT. The chain uses TRBV12-3 or TRBV12-4 and TRBJ1-1, with TRBD1 matching 7 bases. There are 13 residues in the CDR3. The V and J ends lost 5 bases and 4 bases, in that order; junction bases with no gene match: 4.

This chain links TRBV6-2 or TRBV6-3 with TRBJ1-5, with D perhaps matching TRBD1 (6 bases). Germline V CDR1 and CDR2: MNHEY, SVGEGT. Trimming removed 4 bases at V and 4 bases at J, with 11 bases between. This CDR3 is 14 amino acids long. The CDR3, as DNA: TGTGCCAGCAGTTGGCAGCAGGGGAATCAGCCCCAGCATTTT. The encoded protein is CASSWQQGNQPQHF.